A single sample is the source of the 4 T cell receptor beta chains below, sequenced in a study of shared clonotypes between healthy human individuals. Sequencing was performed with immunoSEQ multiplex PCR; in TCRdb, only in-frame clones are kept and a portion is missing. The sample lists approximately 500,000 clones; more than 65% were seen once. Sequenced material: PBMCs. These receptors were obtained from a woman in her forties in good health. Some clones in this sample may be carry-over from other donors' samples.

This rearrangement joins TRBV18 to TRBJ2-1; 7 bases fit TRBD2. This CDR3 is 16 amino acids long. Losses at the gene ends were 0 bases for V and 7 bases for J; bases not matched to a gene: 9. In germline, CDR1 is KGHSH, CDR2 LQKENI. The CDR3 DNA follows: TGTGCCAGCTCACCACCCAACGGGAGGAGCGGTAATGAGCAGTTCTTC. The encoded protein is CASSPPNGRSGNEQFF.

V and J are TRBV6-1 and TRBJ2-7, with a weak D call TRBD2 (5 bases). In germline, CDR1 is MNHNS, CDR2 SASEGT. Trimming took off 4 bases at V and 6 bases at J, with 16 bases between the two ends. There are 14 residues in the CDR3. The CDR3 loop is CASSVKGSVSEQYF. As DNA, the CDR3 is TGTGCCAGCAGTGTGAAGGGTAGCGTTTCCGAGCAGTACTTC.

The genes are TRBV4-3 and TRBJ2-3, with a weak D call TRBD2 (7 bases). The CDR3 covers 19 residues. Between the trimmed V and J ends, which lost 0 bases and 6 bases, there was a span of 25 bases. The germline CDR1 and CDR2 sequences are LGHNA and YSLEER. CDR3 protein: CASSQDLMRKGGVPDTQYF. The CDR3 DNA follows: TGCGCCAGCAGCCAAGATTTGATGCGGAAGGGGGGGGTGCCCGATACGCAGTATTTT.

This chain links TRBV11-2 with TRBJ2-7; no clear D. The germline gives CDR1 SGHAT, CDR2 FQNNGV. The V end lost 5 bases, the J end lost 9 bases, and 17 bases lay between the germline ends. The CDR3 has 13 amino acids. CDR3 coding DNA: TGTGCCAGCAGCGCCACTAAGGCCGGTGGGCAGTACTTC. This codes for CASSATKAGGQYF.